The entry that follows covers one T cell receptor (beta chain) sequence. The antigen is undetermined. This entry is derived from a study of CD4 T cells in relation to SARS-CoV-2 and coronaviruses. Study-wide context: PBMCs were cultured with antigen for approximately nine days before TCR beta sequencing.

The CDR3 loop spans 14 amino acids. The germline gives CDR1 SNHLY, CDR2 FYNNEI. The junction had 6 bases not matched to a gene; V was cut back by 7 bases and J by 5 bases. Before the COVID-19 pandemic, during about 2011-2019, CD4+ T cells were taken from unexposed donors. CD4+ T cells were isolated from the cells after less than 13 days of culture. Unexposed-donor CD4+ T cells were probed with SARS-CoV-2 S/N and four cold-coronavirus spikes, cells permitting. Approximately 2 million PBMCs per well were cultured with 10 IU/ml IL-2. The repertoire was sequenced with immunoSEQ multiplex PCR; TCRdb's copy has only in-frame clones and lacks some. The table lists about 26,000 clones, roughly 70% of them singletons, with roughly 13% in the top ten.

The sequence came from a human donor in good health. Sequencing was carried out using CD4+ T cells from PBMCs, cultured in vitro. The rearrangement uses TRBV2 and TRBJ2-1; 9 nucleotides line up with TRBD2. The CDR3 spells CASNLAGANNEQFF. CDR3 DNA: TGTGCCAGCAATTTAGCGGGGGCCAACAATGAGCAGTTCTTC. Full variable domain (rest looked up from reference TRBV2 and TRBJ2-1): EPEVTQTPSHQVTQMGQEVILRCVPISNHLYFYWYRQILGQKVEFLVSFYNNEISEKSEIFDDQFSVERPDGSNFTLKIRSTKLEDSAMYFCASNLAGANNEQFFGPGTRLTVL.